Listed below are T cell receptor beta chains from one sample, sequenced in a study of beta chain features in type 1 diabetes. Assay: immunoSEQ multiplex PCR; the TCRdb copy retains only in-frame clones and omits some. The data show 52,000 or so clones, 52% seen once. Sequencing was carried out using Tregs from blood. The receptors shown here come from a woman aged 40 to 49 with type 1 diabetes. Both conserved end residues are part of each CDR3. Fields, in order: J gene, CDR3 length, V gene, CDR3 protein.

J: TRBJ2-1
length: 13
V: TRBV5-1
CDR3: CASSPGQGGEQFF

J: TRBJ2-1
length: 12
V: TRBV7-8
CDR3: CASSASAREQFF

J: TRBJ1-4
length: 14
V: TRBV7-2
CDR3: CASSYQGTNEKLFF

J: TRBJ2-1
length: 14
V: TRBV19
CDR3: CASTGTSGRLEQFF

J: TRBJ2-3
length: 12
V: TRBV7-9
CDR3: CASSLGGNTQYF

J: TRBJ1-1
length: 15
V: TRBV5-1
CDR3: CASSLGLTGGTEAFF

J: TRBJ2-3
length: 13
V: TRBV4-1
CDR3: CASRDWLTDTQYF

J: TRBJ2-5
length: 12
V: TRBV5-1
CDR3: CASSLLMETQYF

J: TRBJ2-2
length: 15
V: TRBV27
CDR3: CASHTRLAGPGELFF

J: TRBJ1-1
length: 13
V: TRBV18
CDR3: CASSSEGNTEAFF

J: TRBJ1-2
length: 15
V: TRBV5-4
CDR3: CASSTRGAANYGYTF

J: TRBJ2-7
length: 12
V: TRBV28
CDR3: CASRTQENEQYF

J: TRBJ1-4
length: 14
V: TRBV19
CDR3: CASSNLYGDEKLFF

J: TRBJ2-1
length: 16
V: TRBV11-2
CDR3: CASSSRGNSSYNEQFF

J: TRBJ1-1
length: 16
V: TRBV6-5
CDR3: CASSYGRGAGNTEAFF

J: TRBJ1-1
length: 16
V: TRBV18
CDR3: CASSPREAAMNTEAFF

J: TRBJ1-2
length: 12
V: TRBV13
CDR3: CASSLGTLGYTF

J: TRBJ1-1
length: 15
V: TRBV4-1
CDR3: CASSQVRHPNTEAFF

J: TRBJ2-7
length: 11
V: TRBV6-1
CDR3: CATIRVGEQYF

J: TRBJ1-5
length: 16
V: TRBV4-1
CDR3: CASSPQTDTYNQPQHF

J: TRBJ2-1
length: 14
V: TRBV14
CDR3: CASRLTGSLNEQFF

J: TRBJ1-5
length: 13
V: TRBV5-1
CDR3: CASSFIPSQPQHF

J: TRBJ1-2
length: 13
V: TRBV27
CDR3: CASSPLGSYGYTF

J: TRBJ1-6
length: 12
V: TRBV7-2
CDR3: CASEEANSPLHF

J: TRBJ2-1
length: 14
V: TRBV19
CDR3: CASSIAGDRSEQFF

J: TRBJ2-7
length: 11
V: TRBV6-1
CDR3: CASSVARVRDF

J: TRBJ2-5
length: 12
V: TRBV6-5
CDR3: CATQGYGETQYF

J: TRBJ1-5
length: 12
V: TRBV19
CDR3: CASSREYPPQHF

J: TRBJ2-5
length: 15
V: TRBV28
CDR3: CASSLGGASGETQYF

J: TRBJ2-5
length: 17
V: TRBV9
CDR3: CASSVDAAGGTQETQYF

J: TRBJ1-3
length: 14
V: TRBV9
CDR3: CASSMDRGGNTIYF

J: TRBJ1-5
length: 16
V: TRBV6-6
CDR3: CASSYSAGGAGQPQHF

J: TRBJ2-3
length: 13
V: TRBV6-1
CDR3: CASSTAGTDTQYF

J: TRBJ1-1
length: 13
V: TRBV30
CDR3: CAWREGEYTEAFF

J: TRBJ1-5
length: 13
V: TRBV7-2
CDR3: CASSLVRNQPQHF

J: TRBJ1-2
length: 15
V: TRBV5-6
CDR3: CASSLLRQGARGYTF

J: TRBJ1-2
length: 13
V: TRBV7-9
CDR3: CASSDTGVVGYTF

J: TRBJ1-2
length: 15
V: TRBV7-9
CDR3: CASSFGAGTIYGYTF

J: TRBJ1-1
length: 14
V: TRBV29-1
CDR3: CSGDREIGNTEAFF

J: TRBJ1-2
length: 12
V: TRBV4-3
CDR3: CASSLAGNGYTF

J: TRBJ1-6
length: 14
V: TRBV28
CDR3: CASRGASFNSPLHF

J: TRBJ1-2
length: 14
V: TRBV2
CDR3: CASSVRGPGGGYTF

J: TRBJ1-1
length: 11
V: TRBV10-3
CDR3: CAISDLGEAFF

J: TRBJ2-7
length: 14
V: TRBV7-2
CDR3: CASSLVVSSYEQYF

J: TRBJ2-7
length: 14
V: TRBV9
CDR3: CASSVGPGAIEQYF

J: TRBJ2-7
length: 13
V: TRBV6-6
CDR3: CASSYPTGIEQYF

J: TRBJ2-2
length: 14
V: TRBV2
CDR3: CASKGQGNTGELFF

J: TRBJ2-7
length: 17
V: TRBV18
CDR3: CASSPYRSGQRPSEQYF